A single sample gave rise to the 2 T cell receptor beta chains below, sequenced in a study of cytomegalovirus exposure and HLA in healthy donors. A multiplex PCR was run with 60 Vbeta primers and 13 Jbeta primers. Clones were read by immunoSEQ multiplex PCR, and TCRdb kept only the in-frame ones, dropping some. The top ten hold more than 1.5% of the sample, which has some 120,000 clones, around three quarters seen once. Sequenced input: PBMCs. These receptor sequences come from a man aged 18-30 years in good health and CMV-seronegative.

This CDR3 is CAISESLGGGNQPQHF. CDR3 nucleotide sequence: TGTGCCATCAGTGAGAGTCTCGGGGGGGGAAATCAGCCCCAGCATTTT. The chain has TRBV10-3 and TRBJ1-5; tentatively, D is TRBD1 (5 bases). Trimming took 2 bases from V and 4 from J, leaving 15 bases between them. Looked up from germline, CDR1 is ENHRY and CDR2 is SYGVKD. This CDR3 contains 16 residues.

V gene TRBV7-2 combines with J gene TRBJ1-5; weak D call: TRBD1 (6 bases). Trimming stripped 4 bases from V and 3 bases from J, with 16 bases between. CDR3 length: 16 residues. Germline V gene lookup returns CDR1 SGHTA and CDR2 FQGNSA. In DNA form, the CDR3 reads TGTGCCAGCAGCTCAGGATCCGACAGGTCCAATCAGCCCCAGCATTTT. Translating gives CASSSGSDRSNQPQHF.